One sample yielded the 9 T cell receptor beta chains listed below, sequenced in a study of blood T cell repertoires in COVID-19. Clones were read by immunoSEQ multiplex PCR, and TCRdb kept only the in-frame ones, dropping some. The profile covers over 400,000 clones, with approximately 83% appearing a single time and 3% to 3.5% taken by the ten largest. Sequenced sample: peripheral blood. The source of these receptors is a human donor in a cohort sampled during active COVID-19.

The chain links TRBV7-9 to TRBJ1-6, with a possible D match to TRBD1 (6 bases). Trimming stripped 4 bases from V and 5 bases from J, with 6 bases between. Germline V gene sequence: CDR1 SEHNR, CDR2 FQNEAQ (reference sequence). This CDR3 is built from 13 residues. In nucleotides, the CDR3 is TGTGCCAGCAGCTACAGGGATAATTCACCCCTCCACTTT. Encoded protein: CASSYRDNSPLHF.

The sample holds a few counts of this clone. The sample carries other DNA sequences with the same CDR3. The chain has TRBV27 and TRBJ2-7; TRBD1 agrees at 7 bases. The germline V gene encodes CDR1 MNHEY and CDR2 SMNVEV (reference sequence). The junction had 4 bases not matched to a gene; V was cut back by 2 bases and J by 3 bases. The CDR3 totals 14 residues. CDR3 nucleotide sequence: TGTGCCAGCAGTTTACGAGACAGGGACTACGAGCAGTACTTC. It specifies CASSLRDRDYEQYF.

The V and J genes are TRBV6-1 and TRBJ2-7; a possible D gene is TRBD2 (6 bases). Trimming took 3 bases from V and 8 from J, leaving 17 bases between them. The germline gives CDR1 MNHNS, CDR2 SASEGT. This CDR3 contains 14 residues. The chain's CDR3 is CASSDPSDGGKQYF. The CDR3 bases are TGTGCCAGCAGTGACCCTAGCGATGGGGGTAAGCAGTACTTC.

The chain has TRBV24-1 and TRBJ1-2; TRBD1 aligns across 10 bases. With 4 bases clipped from V and 7 bases from J, the junction kept 8 bases outside the gene matches. This CDR3 has 15 amino acids. CDR1 and CDR2 from the germline V gene are KGHDR and SFDVKD. The CDR3 reads CATSDPTGGWGGYTF. The CDR3 DNA sequence: TGTGCCACCAGTGACCCGACAGGGGGCTGGGGTGGCTACACCTTC.

The gene calls are TRBV7-6 and TRBJ2-2; TRBD1 aligns across 9 bases. Germline CDR1 and CDR2: SGHVS and FNYEAQ. V dropped 2 bases and J dropped 5; count of bases not matched to a gene: 6. This CDR3 comprises 16 residues. CDR3 in amino acids: CASSLSRDRATGELFF. CDR3 DNA: TGTGCCAGCAGCTTATCTCGGGACAGGGCAACCGGGGAGCTGTTTTTT.

The chain uses TRBV5-1 and TRBJ2-3; 7 nucleotides agree with TRBD2. The CDR3 runs 17 residues. CDR1 and CDR2 (germline): SGHRS, YFSETQ. V lost 4 bases, J lost 2 bases, and 13 bases stayed unmatched. The CDR3 sequence: CASSQRPSGTITDTQYF. The DNA for the CDR3 is TGCGCCAGCAGCCAAAGACCCAGCGGGACGATCACAGATACGCAGTATTTT.

The chain's CDR3 is CASSQGGSGVGAYEKLFF. In DNA, the CDR3 is TGTGCCAGCAGCCAAGGTGGATCAGGGGTGGGAGCCTACGAAAAACTGTTTTTT. The J gene is TRBJ1-4, the V gene TRBV4-2; possible D gene TRBD1, 6 bases. The germline V gene has CDR1 LGHNA and CDR2 YNFKEQ. The CDR3 loop spans 18 amino acids. The ends were cut back, 1 base at V and 8 bases at J, with 23 bases in the middle.

Written as DNA, the CDR3 is TGTGCCAGTAGCCCGACAGGGGTGCCTAATGAAAAACTGTTTTTT. Its translation: CASSPTGVPNEKLFF. The J gene is TRBJ1-4, the V gene TRBV19, with 8 bases that match TRBD1. CDR3 length equals 15 residues. CDR1 is LNHDA, CDR2 SQIVND, per germline (reference sequence). The trim removed 6 bases at V and 3 bases at J, leaving 6 bases unmatched.

V gene TRBV19 combines with J gene TRBJ1-1, with D possibly being TRBD1 (6 bases). The CDR3 runs 17 residues. In germline, CDR1 is LNHDA, CDR2 SQIVND (reference sequence). Trimming stripped 3 bases from V and 0 bases from J, with 17 bases between. Here the CDR3 reads CASSIGRGQILNTEAFF. In DNA form, the CDR3 reads TGTGCCAGTAGTATTGGCAGGGGTCAGATTTTGAACACTGAAGCTTTCTTT.